The sample holds a few counts of the clone carrying this TCR beta chain. Repertoires were generated with immunoSEQ multiplex PCR, while TCRdb's copy carries only in-frame clones and drops some. The sample carries approximately 100,000 clones, around 90% recorded once. V trimming: 8 bases; J trimming: 1 base; junction bases outside the gene matches: 16. Germline values: CDR1 MDHEN, CDR2 SYDVKM. The CDR3 contains 19 residues. This sample is part of a study of control samples from healthy donors and cancer patients. The sample comprised blood. The source of this sequence is a man aged 25-45 years in good health. This chain uses TRBV28 with TRBJ2-1, with 11 bases identical to TRBD2. The CDR3 region has the DNA TGTGCCAGCCCAAAGACTACTAGCGGGAGACAGACTTCCTACAATGAGCAGTTCTTC. Encoded protein: CASPKTTSGRQTSYNEQFF.